Below are 27 T cell receptor beta chains sequenced from a single sample in a study of CXCR3-negative and CXCR3-positive naive CD8 T cells. With UMI labels, 5' RACE was used to prepare the TRB cDNA libraries. TCRdb reprocessed the 5' RACE reads and reports one entry per CDR3 protein, with no DNA. The table lists roughly 40,000 distinct CDR3 sequences. Sequenced material: naive CXCR3- CD8+ T cells from blood. Subset specified: CD45RO-CCR7+CD27+CD95- naive CD8+ T cells lacking CXCR3 (TNR3-). All receptors come from a human donor in good health. Some clones in this sample may be carry-over from other donors' samples.

The J gene is TRBJ1-1, the V gene TRBV29-1; TCRdb selects TRBD1, and the lack of DNA leaves this call unchecked. The germline gives CDR1 SQVTM, CDR2 ANQGSEA. The CDR3 totals 13 residues. The CDR3 reads CSVEKAADTEAFF.

The chain employs TRBV28 and TRBJ2-1; the TRBD1 assignment by TCRdb is unverifiable without DNA. The CDR3 has 16 amino acids. Germline lookup yields CDR1 MDHEN and CDR2 SYDVKM. This chain's CDR3 is CASSSPGTGGRIEQFF.

The genes are TRBV29-1 and TRBJ2-1; the TRBD2 assignment by TCRdb is unverifiable without DNA. The CDR3 has 17 residues. From germline, CDR1 is SQVTM and CDR2 ANQGSEA. CDR3 in amino acids: CSAVGGREARSYNEQFF.

The chain is built from TRBV30 and TRBJ1-1. CDR3 length equals 11 residues. Germline lookup yields CDR1 GTSNPN and CDR2 SVGIG (reference sequence). CDR3 residues: CAWSAASEAFF.

The V call is TRBV27, the J call TRBJ2-3; TCRdb names TRBD1, which stays unverified in the absence of DNA. Germline V lookup: CDR1 MNHEY, CDR2 SMNVEV (reference sequence). CDR3 length: 16 amino acids. CDR3: CATHVAGLSSTDTQYF.

This sequence joins TRBV4-1 and TRBJ1-5. Germline loops: CDR1 MGHRA, CDR2 YSYEKL. The CDR3 totals 13 residues. This CDR3 reads CASSQERYQPQHF.

The rearrangement links TRBV27 to TRBJ2-5. The CDR3 spans 15 residues. Germline CDR1 MNHEY, CDR2 SMNVEV (reference sequence). The CDR3 here is CASSLGRRSGETQYF.

The rearrangement joins TRBV7-2 to TRBJ2-1; TCRdb proposes TRBD2, but this gene call is untestable without DNA. The CDR3 covers 15 residues. The germline V gene encodes CDR1 SGHTA and CDR2 FQGNSA. Here the CDR3 reads CASSLPGLANNEQFF.

The chain employs TRBV29-1 and TRBJ1-2; TCRdb outputs TRBD1, but without DNA this stays unchecked. The CDR3 totals 13 residues. CDR1 is SQVTM, CDR2 ANQGSEA, per germline. Here the CDR3 reads CSVSTGPAYGYTF.

The genes are TRBV29-1 and TRBJ1-4. Germline V gene lookup returns CDR1 SQVTM and CDR2 ANQGSEA. This CDR3 has 13 residues. CDR3 in amino acids: CSGRLSTNEKLFF.

The V and J genes are TRBV29-1 and TRBJ1-3. This CDR3 is 13 amino acids long. Germline CDR1 is SQVTM and CDR2 is ANQGSEA. CDR3 protein: CSVVRPNGNTIYF.

The chain employs TRBV15 and TRBJ2-7; TCRdb reports TRBD2, a call that lacks DNA to check it against. CDR1 is LNHNV, CDR2 YYDKDF, per germline (reference sequence). The CDR3 is 14 residues long. The CDR3 region is CATSTGRHSYEQYF.

The gene calls are TRBV6-6 and TRBJ1-4; no DNA is available, so the TRBD1 call from TCRdb remains unchecked. The germline CDR1 and CDR2 sequences are MNHNY and SVGAGI (reference sequence). This CDR3 is built from 17 residues. CDR3 residues: CASSYSGTGGTNEKLFF.

This chain links TRBV7-9 with TRBJ2-5; the D call from TCRdb, TRBD1, cannot be confirmed without DNA. The germline gives CDR1 SEHNR, CDR2 FQNEAQ (reference sequence). The CDR3 runs to 15 residues. CDR3: CASSSLDRPPAAQYF.

The chain couples TRBV29-1 to TRBJ2-1. Germline values: CDR1 SQVTM, CDR2 ANQGSEA. This CDR3 contains 15 residues. This CDR3 is CSVEGSESSYNEQFF.

This sequence joins TRBV7-9 and TRBJ1-1; the TCRdb D gene call, TRBD1, has no DNA to confirm it. The CDR3 length is 14 residues. Germline V gives CDR1 SEHNR, CDR2 FQNEAQ (reference sequence). CDR3 loop: CASSLEDRAAEAFF.

This chain links TRBV29-1 with TRBJ2-7; the D call from TCRdb, TRBD1, cannot be confirmed without DNA. CDR1 SQVTM and CDR2 ANQGSEA come from the germline V gene. The CDR3 sequence is 11 residues long. The CDR3 spells CSGGTGTEQYF.

CDR3: CASSQDLVSGQVIKEQYF. The rearrangement joins TRBV4-2 to TRBJ2-7. Per germline, CDR1 LGHNA and CDR2 YNFKEQ. The CDR3 length is 18 residues.

The chain carries TRBV28 and TRBJ2-2; TCRdb proposes TRBD2, but this gene call is untestable without DNA. CDR3 length: 20 residues. The germline gives CDR1 MDHEN, CDR2 SYDVKM. The CDR3 here is CASSLFRPGLAGGDTGELFF. The full variable domain, in which reference TRBV28 and TRBJ2-2 provide the parts outside the CDR3, is DVKVTQSSRYLVKRTGEKVFLECVQDMDHENMFWYRQDPGLGLRLIYFSYDVKMKEKGDIPEGYSVSREKKERFSLILESASTNQTSMYLCASSLFRPGLAGGDTGELFFGEGSRLTVL.

V and J are TRBV20-1 and TRBJ2-5; TCRdb indicates TRBD2, and absent DNA this call remains unverified. The CDR3 runs 14 residues. The germline V gene encodes CDR1 DFQATT and CDR2 SNEGSKA (reference sequence). CDR3: CSAREASMGETQYF.

The chain joins TRBV12-3 or TRBV12-4 to TRBJ2-7. The CDR3 sequence is 18 residues long. The CDR3 is CASSLTSAIGQTTYEQYF.

The rearrangement joins TRBV20-1 to TRBJ1-1; TCRdb returns TRBD1, unconfirmable since there is no DNA. The germline V gene encodes CDR1 DFQATT and CDR2 SNEGSKA (reference sequence). CDR3 length: 15 amino acids. The CDR3 sequence: CSASPRTGPRTEAFF.

V gene TRBV20-1 combines with J gene TRBJ2-3; TCRdb proposes TRBD1, but this gene call is untestable without DNA. In germline, CDR1 is DFQATT, CDR2 SNEGSKA (reference sequence). This CDR3 is 14 amino acids long. CDR3 loop: CSASPIPGVRRQYF.

The chain employs TRBV9 and TRBJ2-1; TCRdb reports TRBD1, a call that lacks DNA to check it against. The CDR3 extends over 13 amino acids. CDR1 is SGDLS and CDR2 is YYNGEE in the germline V gene. The CDR3 region is CASSPRGTFEQFF.

V usage is TRBV4-3 and J usage is TRBJ2-3; TCRdb's assignment of TRBD2 cannot be checked, as there is no DNA. Germline V lookup: CDR1 LGHNA, CDR2 YSLEER. This CDR3 is 15 amino acids long. CDR3: CASSHGTSGGDTQYF.

The chain employs TRBV20-1 and TRBJ2-1; as DNA is missing, the TRBD1 call by TCRdb cannot be tested. Germline V gene sequence: CDR1 DFQATT, CDR2 SNEGSKA (reference sequence). This CDR3 comprises 18 residues. The CDR3 spells CSASGGGTVRGIYNEQFF.

This chain uses TRBV29-1 with TRBJ2-7; TCRdb's D call of TRBD1 is untestable without DNA. This CDR3 has 11 residues. Germline V CDR1 and CDR2: SQVTM, ANQGSEA. CDR3 sequence: CSVGQGPEQYF.